The T cell receptor beta chain described here comes from a study of blood T cell repertoires in COVID-19 (dated by TCRdb to the early 2020s). Context from the whole study: Samples covering the acute and convalescent phases of COVID-19 were provided by collaborators in the United States, Italy and Spain. Where HLA class I and class II types were available, the types were taken from metadata supplied by the sample provider, not from assay-based typing. The prospective study material was composed of cDNA or gDNA derived from T cells, B-cell-depleted T cells, or PBMCs. A de-identified subject ID, COVID-19 status, age in years and sex were almost always included in the sample metadata. The samples were drawn from the first 160 participants of the ongoing ImmuneRACE study and from under 1,500 subjects provided by 6 global collaborators. A freely available public database, intended as a resource for researchers studying the immune response to SARS-CoV-2, is where the repertoires were released. Subjects who had been exposed to COVID-19, were actively infected with it, or had recovered from it provided the deeply sampled blood TCRbeta repertoires that made up the dataset.

What the study reported, not specific to this receptor: How much clinical and demographic metadata was included differed by source and by participant, and the metadata was provided uncurated.

TCRbeta CDR3 regions were amplified from genomic DNA using the immunoSEQ Assay, a bias-controlled multiplex PCR. The original methods were these. Nucleated cell counts per sample were estimated from amplification of reference gene primers within the assay. Sequence reads were collapsed and filtered to measure the absolute abundance of every unique TCRbeta CDR3 rearrangement. For each sample, productive Simpson clonality was calculated as the square root of Simpson's diversity index over productive rearrangements. TCRdb obtained this table from immuneACCESS and retained in-frame rearrangements with V and J assigned. These tables miss some clones; where compared with another copy, unresolved V genes account for less than half of the shortfall, and the remainder is unexplained. V, J and clone size were drawn from that table, and D and trimming were deduced from the DNA. Here the sample has some 300,000 clones; approximately 88% occur a single time. The top ten clonotypes cover roughly 7% of the sample.

This clone has only one observation. The clone's antigen remains unknown. No quality values exist for individual bases; no much larger clone is one base distant. The CDR3 starts with the cysteine, ends with the phenylalanine, and has 14 residues. The kept DNA is CDR3 alone, 42 bases in frame from the first base. For CDR1 and CDR2, the germline V gene (reference sequence) lists SGHAT and FQDESV. V is pared back by 8 bases and J by 4 bases, with 17 bases lying between the germline termini. A second Seattle source provided samples from volunteer blood donors who had recovered from COVID-19. The collaborating institutions used their own protocols to collect whole blood in K2EDTA tubes. For TCRbeta analysis, collaborator samples were shipped as frozen whole blood, as isolated PBMCs, or as DNA extracted from either sample type.

Sequenced sample: peripheral blood. The chain uses TRBV11-1 and TRBJ1-1; TRBD1 is a possible D gene, resting on 5 matching bases. This clonotype was obtained from a woman aged 25 to 39 who had recovered from COVID-19. The CDR3: CASLRDLSGTEAFF. The sequenced DNA is TGTGCCAGCTTGCGGGACCTTTCGGGCACTGAAGCTTTCTTT.